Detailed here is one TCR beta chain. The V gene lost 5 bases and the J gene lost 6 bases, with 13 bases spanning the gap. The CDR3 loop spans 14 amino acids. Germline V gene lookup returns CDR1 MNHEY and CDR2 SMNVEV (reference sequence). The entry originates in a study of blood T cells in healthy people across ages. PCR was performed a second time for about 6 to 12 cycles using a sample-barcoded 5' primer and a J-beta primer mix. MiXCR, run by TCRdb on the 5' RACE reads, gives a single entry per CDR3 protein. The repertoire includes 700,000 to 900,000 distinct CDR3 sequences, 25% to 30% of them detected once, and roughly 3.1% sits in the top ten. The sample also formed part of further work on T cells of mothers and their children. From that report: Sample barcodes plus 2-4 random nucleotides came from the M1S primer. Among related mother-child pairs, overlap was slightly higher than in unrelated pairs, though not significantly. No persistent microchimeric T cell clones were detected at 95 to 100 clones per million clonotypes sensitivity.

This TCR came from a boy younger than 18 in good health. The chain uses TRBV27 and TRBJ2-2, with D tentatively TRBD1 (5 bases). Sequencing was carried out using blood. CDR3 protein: CASSPRTGPGELFF. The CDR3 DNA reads TGTGCCAGCAGTCCCAGAACAGGTCCCGGGGAGCTGTTTTTT.